The 21 T cell receptor beta chains reported below all come from one sample, sequenced in a study of cytomegalovirus exposure and HLA in healthy donors. The PCR employed 60 Vbeta primers together with 13 Jbeta primers. Assay: immunoSEQ multiplex PCR; the TCRdb copy retains only in-frame clones and omits some. The table has approximately 130,000 clones, just under 80% seen once; the top ten hold less than 1.1%. Sequenced sample: PBMCs. These receptors all stem from a male donor in good health and CMV-seronegative.

This clone was recorded a few times. The CDR3 here is CASTSGTWEAFF. Written as DNA, the CDR3 is TGTGCCAGCACCTCCGGTACCTGGGAAGCTTTCTTT. The chain links TRBV6-5 to TRBJ1-1; D gene unclear. This CDR3 contains 12 residues. Germline assignment: CDR1 MNHEY and CDR2 SVGAGI. V was clipped by 7 bases and J by 8 bases, with 14 bases between them.

The chain recombines TRBV7-2 with TRBJ2-3; D remains unclear. Trimming shortened V by 6 bases and J by 7 bases, and 11 bases separated the two germline ends. The germline gives CDR1 SGHTA, CDR2 FQGNSA. CDR3 length: 12 residues. The CDR3 bases are TGTGCCAGCAGGATCCCACAGAATACGCAGTATTTT. Translating gives CASRIPQNTQYF. Full variable domain (remainder filled in from reference TRBV7-2 and TRBJ2-3): GAGVSQSPSNKVTEKGKDVELRCDPISGHTALYWYRQSLGQGLEFLIYFQGNSAPDKSGLPSDRFSAERTGGSVSTLTIQRTQQEDSAVYLCASRIPQNTQYFGPGTRLTVL.

The chain joins TRBV5-6 to TRBJ1-6; tentative D call: TRBD1 (5 bases). V lost 2 bases, J lost 7 bases, and 16 bases lay in between. Germline CDR1 SGHDT, CDR2 YYEEEE. The CDR3 consists of 16 residues. CDR3 DNA sequence: TGTGCCAGCAGCTTCCGACAGACCATACCCAATTCACCCCTCCACTTT. Its protein product is CASSFRQTIPNSPLHF.

This rearrangement joins TRBV6-6 to TRBJ2-1; D is unclear. Germline-derived CDR1 and CDR2 are MNHNY and SVGAGI (reference sequence). The V end lost 2 bases, the J end lost 15 bases, and 17 bases lay between the germline ends. This CDR3 contains 13 residues. The CDR3: CASSYDGGNFGFF. The CDR3 DNA reads TGTGCCAGCAGTTACGACGGCGGAAATTTTGGGTTCTTC.

The chain has TRBV6-5 and TRBJ1-2; D gene uncertain. The CDR3 totals 13 residues. Germline V gene data show CDR1 as MNHEY and CDR2 as SVGAGI. V lost 0 bases and J lost 9, with 11 bases in between. The CDR3 sequence is CASSYSAPGSYTF. CDR3 DNA sequence: TGTGCCAGCAGTTACTCTGCCCCGGGGAGCTACACCTTC.

The chain links TRBV5-4 to TRBJ1-6; 9 bases are a match to TRBD1. The germline CDR1 and CDR2 sequences are SGHNT and YYREEE (reference sequence). The CDR3 has 16 amino acids. V trimming: 0 bases; J trimming: 10 bases; junction bases outside the gene matches: 8. CDR3 residues: CASSLGSGTGYSPLHF. In DNA, the CDR3 is TGTGCCAGCAGCTTGGGGTCCGGGACAGGGTACTCACCCCTCCACTTT.

The J gene is TRBJ2-3, the V gene TRBV30; D may be TRBD2 (7 bases). The CDR3 is 14 residues long. V was trimmed by 1 base and J by 4 bases, leaving 12 bases between them. Germline CDR1 and CDR2: GTSNPN and SVGIG (reference sequence). The CDR3 DNA is TGTGCCTGGAGTGGAGGGGGGGGTGCAGATACGCAGTATTTT. Encoded protein: CAWSGGGGADTQYF. The full variable domain, its missing parts supplied by reference TRBV30 and TRBJ2-3, is SQTIHQWPATLVQPVGSPLSLECTVEGTSNPNLYWYRQAAGRGLQLLFYSVGIGQISSEVPQNLSASRPQDRQFILSSKKLLLSDSGFYLCAWSGGGGADTQYFGPGTRLTVL.

The chain links TRBV15 to TRBJ2-7; D is unresolved. The CDR3 runs to 11 residues. The germline CDR1 and CDR2 sequences are LNHNV and YYDKDF (reference sequence). Trimming stripped 9 bases from V and 3 bases from J, with 9 bases between. CDR3 amino acids: CATRQDYEQYF. CDR3 DNA: TGTGCCACGAGACAAGACTACGAGCAGTACTTC.

This clone was seen a single time. V usage is TRBV19 and J usage is TRBJ2-5, with D perhaps TRBD2 (6 bases). The CDR3 spans 16 residues. Germline V CDR1 and CDR2: LNHDA, SQIVND (reference sequence). V was pared by 5 bases and J by 4 bases, with 20 bases between. The CDR3 region has the DNA TGTGCCAGTAGTGCCCGGACCGGGACTTTCGGAGAGACCCAGTACTTC. Protein product: CASSARTGTFGETQYF.

The chain employs TRBV5-1 and TRBJ2-5; 7 bases map to TRBD1. With V trimmed by 4 bases and J by 4 bases, 7 bases remained unmatched. In germline, CDR1 is SGHRS, CDR2 YFSETQ. This CDR3 is 14 amino acids long. The CDR3 sequence is CASSPGTEGETQYF. The CDR3 DNA is TGCGCCAGCAGCCCTGGGACAGAAGGAGAGACCCAGTACTTC. Together with reference TRBV5-1 and TRBJ2-5, the CDR3 gives the full variable domain: KAGVTQTPRYLIKTRGQQVTLSCSPISGHRSVSWYQQTPGQGLQFLFEYFSETQRNKGNFPGRFSGRQFSNSRSEMNVSTLELGDSALYLCASSPGTEGETQYFGPGTRLLVL.

The chain joins TRBV19 to TRBJ1-1; D is unresolved. V lost 3 bases and J lost 1, with 9 bases in between. Per germline, CDR1 LNHDA and CDR2 SQIVND (reference sequence). CDR3 size: 14 residues. The CDR3 coding sequence is TGTGCCAGTAGTATGGGAGCGGAGAACACTGAAGCTTTCTTT. Protein: CASSMGAENTEAFF.

This rearrangement joins TRBV7-2 to TRBJ2-7; TRBD2 matches at 7 bases. The J segment lost 3 bases and the V segment lost 2 bases, leaving 10 bases of the junction unmatched. The germline V gene has CDR1 SGHTA and CDR2 FQGNSA. This CDR3 comprises 16 residues. CDR3 sequence (DNA): TGTGCCAGCAGCTTAATGCCCAGCGGGGCGAGCTACGAGCAGTACTTC. This sequence encodes CASSLMPSGASYEQYF.

This clone was picked up a small number of times. V gene TRBV6-1 combines with J gene TRBJ2-7; 11 bases match TRBD1. Trimming removed 2 bases from V and 2 bases from J; junction bases left unmatched: 5. The CDR3 has 16 amino acids. The germline gives CDR1 MNHNS, CDR2 SASEGT. CDR3 protein: CASSERRDRGAYEQYF. The DNA for the CDR3 is TGTGCCAGCAGTGAAAGACGGGACAGGGGGGCCTACGAGCAGTACTTC.

The chain recombines TRBV4-1 with TRBJ2-7, with 7 bases fitting TRBD1. Germline V gene data show CDR1 as MGHRA and CDR2 as YSYEKL. The V gene end was trimmed by 4 bases and the J gene end by 3 bases; junction bases not matched to a gene: 3. The CDR3 has 13 residues. This CDR3 reads CASSPGQYYEQYF. The CDR3 bases are TGCGCCAGCAGCCCGGGACAGTACTACGAGCAGTACTTC.

This chain joins TRBV21-1 and TRBJ1-3; the listed D gene, TRBD1, was not tested against the DNA. TRBV21-1 counts as a pseudogene. The CDR3 has 17 residues. The CDR3 sequence is CASRGVHRGVSGNTIYF. The CDR3 region has the DNA TGTGCCAGCAGAGGGGTTCACAGGGGGGTCTCTGGAAACACCATATATTTT.

The chain has TRBV10-3 and TRBJ2-7; 7 bases line up with TRBD1. Germline lookup yields CDR1 ENHRY and CDR2 SYGVKD. There are 16 residues in the CDR3. After removal of 3 bases from V and 6 bases from J, the junction contained 14 bases not matched to a gene. The CDR3 DNA is TGTGCCATCAGTGAAGGAGTAGGGGGCGCGAATGGCGAGCAGTACTTC. It is translated as CAISEGVGGANGEQYF.

CDR3 sequence (DNA): TGTGCCAGCAGCCAATCCGGCGGAGGGGGCCGTACCTCCTACGAGCAGTACTTC. Encoded protein: CASSQSGGGGRTSYEQYF. This chain links TRBV4-2 with TRBJ2-7, with D perhaps matching TRBD1 (7 bases). The CDR3 totals 18 residues. Germline CDR1 reads LGHNA; CDR2 reads YNFKEQ. V was shortened by 2 bases and J by 0 bases, with 20 bases between the two germline ends.

CDR3 in DNA: TGTGCCAGCGCGGCAGCCTCCTATGGCTACACCTTC. It yields the protein CASAAASYGYTF. The chain links TRBV6-1 to TRBJ1-2; D not resolved. V was clipped by 8 bases and J by 4 bases, with 11 bases between them. CDR1 is MNHNS and CDR2 is SASEGT in the germline V gene. The CDR3 extends over 12 amino acids.

This chain links TRBV6-4 with TRBJ2-5; D is possibly TRBD2 (5 bases). Germline CDR1 is MRHNA and CDR2 is SNTAGT. This CDR3 comprises 14 residues. The ends were cut back, 4 bases at V and 5 bases at J, with 14 bases in the middle. The CDR3 loop is CASSGDYIGETQYF. The CDR3 DNA reads as TGTGCCAGCAGTGGTGACTACATTGGGGAGACCCAGTACTTC.

The chain couples TRBV18 to TRBJ2-3; no reliable D call. The germline CDR1 and CDR2 sequences are KGHSH and LQKENI. V gave up 3 bases and J gave up 1 base, with 11 bases separating them. This CDR3 spans 15 amino acids. This CDR3 is CASSPGETRTDTQYF. CDR3 in DNA: TGTGCCAGCTCACCTGGAGAGACCCGCACAGATACGCAGTATTTT.

This chain links TRBV19 with TRBJ2-1, with D perhaps TRBD1 (6 bases). The CDR3 length is 14 residues. Trimming took 4 bases from V and 2 from J, leaving 9 bases between them. Germline V gives CDR1 LNHDA, CDR2 SQIVND (reference sequence). The DNA for the CDR3 is TGTGCCAGTAGTAAGGGGGAGACCTACAATGAGCAGTTCTTC. It translates to CASSKGETYNEQFF.